Listed below are T cell receptor beta chains from one sample, sequenced in a study of blood T cells in healthy people across ages. One entry per CDR3 protein, called by TCRdb with MiXCR from the 5' RACE reads. The sample lists about 730,000 distinct CDR3 sequences; roughly 47% were seen once. Material: blood. The receptors were sampled from a woman aged 60-75 years in good health. Each CDR3 is given with its conserved first and last residue. D genes are given only for firm matches. Where a row states a size, it is once, few, many or the class of an expanded clone; other rows omit it.

TRBD1	TRBV4-3	TRBJ2-1	many	TGCGCCAGCAGCCAAGAGGGGGACAGGGAAGAGCAGTTCTTC	CASSQEGDREEQFF
NA	TRBV6-1	TRBJ2-5	NA	TGTGCCAGCCTGCGAGCGCTTTGGGGTCAAGAGACCCAGTACTTC	CASLRALWGQETQYF
TRBD1	TRBV29-1	TRBJ1-1	NA	TGCAGCGTTGAAGATCGGGGACAGCCGAGCACTGAAGCTTTCTTT	CSVEDRGQPSTEAFF
NA	TRBV27	TRBJ2-2	once	TGTGCCAGCAGTTTATTTGACAACACCGGGGAGCTGTTTTTT	CASSLFDNTGELFF
NA	TRBV7-2	TRBJ1-5	NA	TGTGCCAGCGGGGGGAGCCCCTGGGAGCCCCAGCATTTT	CASGGSPWEPQHF
NA	TRBV7-9	TRBJ1-2	few	TGTGCCAGCAGCTTAGAAATTGCCAGGGGCGGCTATGGCTACACCTTC	CASSLEIARGGYGYTF
NA	TRBV18	TRBJ2-3	NA	TGTGCCACAGTAGCGACTACTAGCACAGATACGCAGTATTTT	CATVATTSTDTQYF
NA	TRBV28	TRBJ2-3	few	TGTGCCAGCAGTGCCGCGCTGATAGGAATAGGGGGGGATACGCAGTATTTT	CASSAALIGIGGDTQYF
TRBD1	TRBV29-1	TRBJ2-1	many	TGCAGCGTTGAAGATTGGACAGGGGGCAATGAGCAGTTCTTC	CSVEDWTGGNEQFF
NA	TRBV2	TRBJ1-1	NA	TGTGCCAGCAGTGAACTTAGCCAGCGCACTGAAGCTTTCTTT	CASSELSQRTEAFF
NA	TRBV19	TRBJ1-2	NA	TGTGCCAGTAGTATAGATCTGGTTGGCTACACCTTC	CASSIDLVGYTF
TRBD2	TRBV10-1	TRBJ2-3	NA	TGCGCCAGCGCGACGGGGGGGCAGTCAGATACGCAGTATTTT	CASATGGQSDTQYF
TRBD1	TRBV5-1	TRBJ2-2	NA	TGCGCCAGCAGCTTCAGGGGGCAAGAGGCCGGGGAGCTGTTTTTT	CASSFRGQEAGELFF
TRBD1	TRBV29-1	TRBJ2-7	NA	TGCAGCGCCCGCAGGGGGACCCACGAGCAGTACTTC	CSARRGTHEQYF
NA	TRBV4-3	TRBJ2-7	many	TGCGCCAGCAGCCAAGAGGGCGGATCGGCCTACGAGCAGTACTTC	CASSQEGGSAYEQYF
TRBD2	TRBV6-2/TRBV6-3	TRBJ2-3	NA	TGTGCCACTAAGCGGGCCGGGGGGGCGACAGATACGCAGTATTTT	CATKRAGGATDTQYF
NA	TRBV29-1	TRBJ2-6	NA	TGCAGCGTTGAAGATGGGGAATCGTCTGGGGCCAACGTCCTGACTTTC	CSVEDGESSGANVLTF